A selection of T cell receptor beta chains follows, all from one sample in a study of blood T cell repertoires in COVID-19. The protocol was immunoSEQ multiplex PCR, while the TCRdb copy is restricted to in-frame clones and leaves out a portion. Here the sample spans about 220,000 clones, more than 80% being singletons. Sequenced material: peripheral blood. The receptors come from a man aged 30 to 39 who had recovered from COVID-19. The CDR3 runs from the conserved cysteine through the conserved F or W. The D gene is left open where the match is weak. The size of a clone is reported for some rows only, either as once, few or many, or as a class for expanded clones.

v_gene	d_gene	j_gene	abundance	CDR3nt	CDR3aa
TRBV29-1	TRBD1	TRBJ2-2	-	TGCAGCGCGACCTTGTGGGACAGGAACACCGGGGAGCTGTTTTTT	CSATLWDRNTGELFF
TRBV7-2	-	TRBJ2-1	-	TGTGCCAGCAGCCTTCTGGGGCACCCTCAGTTCTTC	CASSLLGHPQFF
TRBV5-5	-	TRBJ1-1	-	TGTGCCAGCAGCTTAAGCCAGGGGAACACTGAAGCTTTCTTT	CASSLSQGNTEAFF
TRBV10-3	-	TRBJ1-1	-	TGTGCCATCAGTGAGGAGCTGAAGGGAGCTGAAGCTTTCTTT	CAISEELKGAEAFF
TRBV7-2	TRBD2	TRBJ2-2	few	TGTGCCAGCAGCTGGGGGGGATCCGGGGAGCTGTTTTTT	CASSWGGSGELFF
TRBV5-1	TRBD2	TRBJ2-5	-	TGCGCCAGCAGCGTCGGCTACCTTAGCGGGGGAGAGACCCAGTACTTC	CASSVGYLSGGETQYF
TRBV5-1	-	TRBJ2-1	-	TGCGCCAGCAGCTACGACAGGCTCCCGGGCTTCTTC	CASSYDRLPGFF
TRBV21-1	-	TRBJ1-6	-	TGTGCCAGCAGCCACTTAGGGGGATATAATTCACCCCTCCACTTT	CASSHLGGYNSPLHF
TRBV6-4	TRBD2	TRBJ2-2	-	TGTGCCAGCAGCAGCCTAGCGGGGGGTACCGGGGAGCTGTTTTTT	CASSSLAGGTGELFF
TRBV5-5	TRBD1	TRBJ2-7	-	TGTGCCAGCAGCCCTCTGGGACAGGGGGGAACCTACGAGCAGTACTTC	CASSPLGQGGTYEQYF
TRBV5-1	TRBD2	TRBJ2-2	-	TGCGCCAGCAGTCCCACCGGGACTAAAAACACCGGGGAGCTGTTTTTT	CASSPTGTKNTGELFF
TRBV6-8	-	TRBJ2-2	-	TGTGCCAGCAGTTACTCGAGGTCCGGGGAGCTGTTTTTT	CASSYSRSGELFF
TRBV18	-	TRBJ1-1	-	TGTGCCAGCTCACCACCTTCGGGGGGGACTGAAGCTTTCTTT	CASSPPSGGTEAFF
TRBV7-8	-	TRBJ1-2	-	TGTGCCAGCAGCTTATTAGGGGTAAACGACTATGGCTACACCTTC	CASSLLGVNDYGYTF
TRBV7-6	TRBD1	TRBJ1-3	-	TGTGCCAGCAGCTTACTCCAAGGGACAGGTGGAAACACCATATATTTT	CASSLLQGTGGNTIYF
TRBV24-1	TRBD1	TRBJ2-3	-	TGTGCCACCAGTGAAAGAAGGGGGCGAGATACGCAGTATTTT	CATSERRGRDTQYF
TRBV19	TRBD1	TRBJ1-6	-	TGTGCCAGTAGTGGTGGCCCCGGGACAGGTTATTCACCCCTCCACTTT	CASSGGPGTGYSPLHF
TRBV5-1	TRBD2	TRBJ2-3	-	TGCGCCAGCAGCTTGGCGTTAGCGGGGGGCCTCACAGATACGCAGTATTTT	CASSLALAGGLTDTQYF
TRBV4-1	-	TRBJ2-7	-	TGCGCCAGCAGCCGTTACTTCGAAAGGGGAGGACTCTCTCTCTACGAGCAGTACTTC	CASSRYFERGGLSLYEQYF
TRBV19	TRBD1	TRBJ1-1	-	TGTGCCAGTGATACAGGGGGTACTGAAGCTTTCTTT	CASDTGGTEAFF
TRBV6-1	-	TRBJ2-1	-	TGTGCCAGCAGTGAAGTGGGCAGAGTAGTCAATGAGCAGTTCTTC	CASSEVGRVVNEQFF
TRBV30	TRBD1	TRBJ1-6	-	TGTGCCTGGGACAGGGAACCACCCCTCCACTTT	CAWDREPPLHF
TRBV19	-	TRBJ2-2	-	TGTGCCAGTAGTATAGGTCGGTCATACACCGGGGAGCTGTTTTTT	CASSIGRSYTGELFF
TRBV27	TRBD1	TRBJ1-2	few	TGTGCCAGCAGTTTAGGGGGACAGGGTCATGGCTACACCTTC	CASSLGGQGHGYTF
TRBV7-9	TRBD1	TRBJ2-5	-	TGTGCCAGCAGCGGAGGACAGGGCCCACAAGAGACCCAGTACTTC	CASSGGQGPQETQYF
TRBV9	TRBD1	TRBJ2-7	-	TGTGCCAGCAGCAGAGGACAGGTTTTTTCGCGGACCTACGAGCAGTACTTC	CASSRGQVFSRTYEQYF
TRBV4-2	TRBD1	TRBJ1-5	-	TGTGCCAGCAGCCAACAGATTACCCAGACAGGGAGCCATCAGCCCCAGCATTTT	CASSQQITQTGSHQPQHF
TRBV7-2	-	TRBJ1-2	-	TGTGCCAGCAGCTTAGCGCACGGAGACTATGGCTACACCTTC	CASSLAHGDYGYTF
TRBV10-3	-	TRBJ1-5	-	TGTGCCATCAGCCGACAGGAGGTATCATACCCCCAGCATTTT	CAISRQEVSYPQHF
TRBV5-6	TRBD1	TRBJ1-1	-	TGTGCCAGCAGCTTCGGGACAGAGAACACTGAAGCTTTCTTT	CASSFGTENTEAFF
TRBV10-1	-	TRBJ2-2	-	TGCGCCAGCAGTGAGCATCCCGGGGAGCTGTTTTTT	CASSEHPGELFF
TRBV6-5	-	TRBJ2-7	-	TGTGCCAGCAGCGGACAGTACGAGCAGTACTTC	CASSGQYEQYF
TRBV2	TRBD1	TRBJ2-5	-	TGTGCCACCCTGCCCCAGGGGGAAAGAGAGACCCAGTACTTC	CATLPQGERETQYF
TRBV7-6	TRBD2	TRBJ2-7	-	TGTGCCAGCAGCTTAGGACCGGGGGGTTCCTACGAGCAGTACTTC	CASSLGPGGSYEQYF
TRBV5-4	TRBD1	TRBJ1-1	-	TGTGCCAGCAGCTTGCGACAGGGGATGAACACTGAAGCTTTCTTT	CASSLRQGMNTEAFF
TRBV11-2	-	TRBJ1-6	-	TGTGCCAGCAGCCTTCTCGGGGTAGGGCGCAATTCACCCCTCCACTTT	CASSLLGVGRNSPLHF
TRBV6-5	TRBD1	TRBJ1-2	-	TGTGCCAGCAGTTACTCGACAGGGGCCTATGGCTACACCTTC	CASSYSTGAYGYTF
TRBV12-3/TRBV12-4	-	TRBJ1-2	-	TGTGCCAGCAGCCGGCTGCTAGTCACCTTC	CASSRLLVTF